This is a list of T cell receptor beta chains from one sample in a study of blood T cell repertoires in COVID-19. Sequencing was performed with immunoSEQ multiplex PCR; in TCRdb, only in-frame clones are kept and a portion is missing. The table includes 500,000 to 600,000 clones, approximately 91% detected once. Sequenced: peripheral blood. The origin of the receptors is a woman between 45 and 60 years old with COVID-19, enrolled during active disease. Both conserved end residues are part of each CDR3. The D gene is left open where the match is weak. Expanded clones are given a class, and other clones once, few, many or no size at all.

D gene: .; clone size: .; V gene: TRBV24-1; J gene: TRBJ1-2; CDR3 DNA: TGTGCCACCAGTGATGCCAGGACAGATCGAGGTAACTATGGCTACACCTTC; CDR3 protein: CATSDARTDRGNYGYTF
D gene: TRBD1; clone size: .; V gene: TRBV6-5; J gene: TRBJ1-2; CDR3 DNA: TGTGCCAGCAATCGGGGACAGGGCTATGGCTACACCTTC; CDR3 protein: CASNRGQGYGYTF
D gene: TRBD1; clone size: .; V gene: TRBV30; J gene: TRBJ2-3; CDR3 DNA: TGTGCCTGGAGTATAGGACAGGGCACAGATACGCAGTATTTT; CDR3 protein: CAWSIGQGTDTQYF
D gene: .; clone size: .; V gene: TRBV6-5; J gene: TRBJ2-3; CDR3 DNA: TGTGCCAGCAGTATGGACTTTTACACAGATACGCAGTATTTT; CDR3 protein: CASSMDFYTDTQYF
D gene: TRBD1; clone size: .; V gene: TRBV29-1; J gene: TRBJ1-1; CDR3 DNA: TGCAGCGTTACAGGGGGGAGAACTGAAGCTTTCTTT; CDR3 protein: CSVTGGRTEAFF
D gene: .; clone size: .; V gene: TRBV5-1; J gene: TRBJ2-3; CDR3 DNA: TGCGCCAGCCGCTGGGCTAGCGAATCAGATACGCAGTATTTT; CDR3 protein: CASRWASESDTQYF
D gene: .; clone size: .; V gene: TRBV30; J gene: TRBJ2-3; CDR3 DNA: TGTGCCTGTTCACCCGAATCCTACAGACCCACAGATACGCAGTATTTT; CDR3 protein: CACSPESYRPTDTQYF
D gene: .; clone size: once; V gene: TRBV20-1; J gene: TRBJ2-7; CDR3 DNA: TGCAGTGCTAGTTCCCGCGGCGCGGACGAGCAGTACTTC; CDR3 protein: CSASSRGADEQYF
D gene: TRBD1; clone size: .; V gene: TRBV27; J gene: TRBJ2-2; CDR3 DNA: TGTGCCAGCAGCCGGCCGGGACAGGGGTTCGGGGAGCTGTTTTTT; CDR3 protein: CASSRPGQGFGELFF
D gene: .; clone size: .; V gene: TRBV4-2; J gene: TRBJ1-5; CDR3 DNA: TGTGCCAGCAGCCAAGATAAAGGGAGGCAGCCCCAGCATTTT; CDR3 protein: CASSQDKGRQPQHF
D gene: TRBD1; clone size: .; V gene: TRBV5-6; J gene: TRBJ2-1; CDR3 DNA: TGTGCCAGCAGCGACCGGGACAGGGAGAATGAGCAGTTCTTC; CDR3 protein: CASSDRDRENEQFF
D gene: .; clone size: .; V gene: TRBV5-8; J gene: TRBJ2-6; CDR3 DNA: TGTGCCAGCAGCTTGGTGGTGGGCGCTGGGGCCAACGTCCTGACTTTC; CDR3 protein: CASSLVVGAGANVLTF
D gene: .; clone size: .; V gene: TRBV27; J gene: TRBJ1-5; CDR3 DNA: TGTGCCAGCAGCCCAGGGAATAGCAATCAGCCCCAGCATTTT; CDR3 protein: CASSPGNSNQPQHF
D gene: TRBD1; clone size: .; V gene: TRBV6-2/TRBV6-3; J gene: TRBJ1-5; CDR3 DNA: TGTGCCAGCAGTTCTACCTCAGGGGGGCCAAGCAATCAGCCCCAGCATTTT; CDR3 protein: CASSSTSGGPSNQPQHF
D gene: .; clone size: .; V gene: TRBV11-2; J gene: TRBJ1-1; CDR3 DNA: TGTGCCAGCAGCTTAGATAGGGGATGGAACACTGAAGCTTTCTTT; CDR3 protein: CASSLDRGWNTEAFF
D gene: .; clone size: .; V gene: TRBV29-1; J gene: TRBJ1-3; CDR3 DNA: TGCAGCGCCCACCAGGGCTCTGGAAACACCATATATTTT; CDR3 protein: CSAHQGSGNTIYF
D gene: TRBD1; clone size: .; V gene: TRBV30; J gene: TRBJ1-4; CDR3 DNA: TGTGCCTGTAATACAGGGGCAACTAATGAAAAACTGTTTTTT; CDR3 protein: CACNTGATNEKLFF
D gene: TRBD1; clone size: .; V gene: TRBV27; J gene: TRBJ2-6; CDR3 DNA: TGTGCCAGCAGTTTCTTCAGGGACAGACCCCCTGGGGCCAACGTCCTGACTTTC; CDR3 protein: CASSFFRDRPPGANVLTF
D gene: .; clone size: .; V gene: TRBV14; J gene: TRBJ2-7; CDR3 DNA: TGTGCCAGCAGCCAAGATTTGCGAAGCGAGCAGTACTTC; CDR3 protein: CASSQDLRSEQYF